This TCR beta chain was identified in a study of blood T cells in healthy people across ages. Across the whole study: Per every two T cells, about one barcoded beta molecule was captured by template switching. Points from the study as a whole: Those diversity estimates obtained from one million T cells were thought to be underestimates. Roughly linear age-related decline in beta diversity appeared, significant by age 40.

Trimming shortened V by 7 bases and J by 4 bases, and 12 bases separated the two germline ends. CDR3 length equals 13 residues. Per germline, CDR1 MDHEN and CDR2 SYDVKM. Through a sample-barcoded 5' primer and a J-beta primer mix, a second PCR was run for roughly 7 to 11 cycles. TCRdb processed the 5' RACE reads anew with MiXCR; each CDR3 protein has one entry. The sample yields around 1,700,000 distinct CDR3 sequences, roughly 27% seen once. A note on this clonotype: Antigen: not known.

The donors, all healthy, were Caucasians living in Russia, aged 6 to 90. The sequence came from a woman in her twenties or thirties in good health. The chain combines TRBV28 with TRBJ2-3, with no clear D. The sequencing sample was made of blood. The CDR3 DNA reads TGTGCCAGCATCCAAATGCTCGCAGATACGCAGTATTTT. Translating it yields CASIQMLADTQYF.